Shown below are 32 T cell receptor beta chains from a single sample sequenced in a study of blood T cell repertoires in COVID-19. Clones were sequenced by immunoSEQ multiplex PCR, and TCRdb holds only the in-frame ones, with some missing. The table includes about 220,000 clones, around 90% detected once. The specimen sequenced was PBMCs or T cells enriched from blood (not recorded which). These receptors were collected from a man aged 30 to 39 who had been exposed to COVID-19.

This chain joins TRBV12-5 and TRBJ2-5; the D gene is possibly TRBD2 (5 bases). The CDR3 is made up of 15 amino acids. V was pared by 5 bases and J by 1 base, with 14 bases between. Germline CDR1 and CDR2: LGHNT and FRNRAP. CDR3 nucleotides: TGTGCTAGTGGTCCCCACGACGGACTCCAAGAGACCCAGTACTTC. This translates into CASGPHDGLQETQYF.

This chain uses TRBV5-6 with TRBJ1-2; D not certain. Germline CDR1 and CDR2: SGHDT and YYEEEE. This CDR3 is built from 13 residues. V shed 1 base and J shed 8 bases, with 12 bases lying between them. CDR3 nucleotides: TGTGCCAGCAGCTTGTTGAGGGAGTTCGGCTACACCTTC. This encodes CASSLLREFGYTF.

The J gene is TRBJ1-2, the V gene TRBV4-2; TRBD1 matches 10 bases. Germline V gives CDR1 LGHNA, CDR2 YNFKEQ. CDR3 length: 14 amino acids. The V segment lost 1 base and the J segment 12 bases; nucleotides outside the gene matches: 8. The CDR3 sequence is CASSQGGQGIEHTF. The DNA for the CDR3 is TGTGCCAGCAGCCAAGGGGGACAGGGGATTGAACACACCTTC.

The chain couples TRBV7-9 to TRBJ2-3, with 7 bases matching TRBD1. This CDR3 region has 14 residues. In germline, CDR1 is SEHNR, CDR2 FQNEAQ (reference sequence). Unmatched junction bases numbered 4, after V lost 3 bases and J lost 4 bases. As DNA, the CDR3 is TGTGCCAGCAGCTTGGTCCAGGGGGCAGATACGCAGTATTTT. As protein: CASSLVQGADTQYF. The whole variable domain, filled in from reference TRBV7-9 and TRBJ2-3, reads DTGVSQNPRHKITKRGQNVTFRCDPISEHNRLYWYRQTLGQGPEFLTYFQNEAQLEKSRLLSDRFSAERPKGSFSTLEIQRTEQGDSAMYLCASSLVQGADTQYFGPGTRLTVL.

CDR3 DNA sequence: TGTGCCAGCAGGCAGGGTTTAGTTCAGCCCCAGCATTTT. Protein product: CASRQGLVQPQHF. This chain joins TRBV2 and TRBJ1-5; a weak D match, TRBD1 (5 bases). This CDR3 is built from 13 residues. The germline gives CDR1 SNHLY, CDR2 FYNNEI. V lost 6 bases, J lost 6 bases, and 12 bases lay in between.

The chain is built from TRBV30 and TRBJ1-6; D uncertain. Trimming stripped 0 bases from V and 10 bases from J, with 13 bases between. Germline V gene lookup returns CDR1 GTSNPN and CDR2 SVGIG (reference sequence). This CDR3 is 14 amino acids long. CDR3 coding DNA: TGTGCCTGGAGTGTTTTCGGGGAGTACTCACCCCTCCACTTT. It yields the protein CAWSVFGEYSPLHF.

The chain has TRBV6-1 and TRBJ2-3; no firm D call. The CDR3 has 16 residues. The germline V gene has CDR1 MNHNS and CDR2 SASEGT. The V end lost 2 bases, the J end lost 0 bases, and 12 bases lay between the germline ends. CDR3 residues: CASSEFGGSSTDTQYF. DNA for the CDR3: TGTGCCAGCAGTGAATTTGGCGGCAGTAGCACAGATACGCAGTATTTT.

CDR3 nucleotide sequence: TGCGCCAGCAGCCCCCAGCTAGGGGAAGGCTATGGCTACACCTTC. Its protein is CASSPQLGEGYGYTF. V gene TRBV4-3 combines with J gene TRBJ1-2; TRBD1 is a possible D gene (5 bases). Trimming shortened V by 4 bases and J by 4 bases, and 16 bases separated the two germline ends. The CDR3 spans 15 residues. Germline V gives CDR1 LGHNA, CDR2 YSLEER.

The V call is TRBV29-1, the J call TRBJ2-7, with D possibly TRBD1 on 5 matching bases. This CDR3 is 14 amino acids long. Per germline, CDR1 SQVTM and CDR2 ANQGSEA. Trimming removed 6 bases from V and 1 base from J, with 16 bases in between. CDR3 DNA: TGCAGCGTCGGTAGAAGGGGCGTTTCCTACGAGCAGTACTTC. It specifies CSVGRRGVSYEQYF.

The chain is built from TRBV30 and TRBJ2-7, with 12 bases aligning to TRBD2. The germline CDR1 and CDR2 sequences are GTSNPN and SVGIG (reference sequence). CDR3 length equals 16 residues. V lost 8 bases to trimming and J lost 3 bases; unmatched junction nucleotides: 14. In DNA form, the CDR3 reads TGTGCCGGAAGTTACGGACTAGCGGGGCGCAGCTACGAGCAGTACTTC. This gives the protein CAGSYGLAGRSYEQYF. The complete variable domain, with remaining parts taken from reference TRBV30 and TRBJ2-7, reads SQTIHQWPATLVQPVGSPLSLECTVEGTSNPNLYWYRQAAGRGLQLLFYSVGIGQISSEVPQNLSASRPQDRQFILSSKKLLLSDSGFYLCAGSYGLAGRSYEQYFGPGTRLTVT.

The DNA for the CDR3 is TGTGCCAGCAGTCAAACAGGGAAGTGGGCTGAAGCTTTCTTT. The encoded protein is CASSQTGKWAEAFF. The chain employs TRBV6-6 and TRBJ1-1, with D possibly being TRBD1 (6 bases). Trimming stripped 5 bases from V and 6 bases from J, with 16 bases between. Per the germline V gene, CDR1 is MNHNY and CDR2 is SVGAGI (reference sequence). The CDR3 loop spans 14 amino acids.

V is TRBV6-2 or TRBV6-3 and J is TRBJ1-3; D is uncertain. The length of the CDR3 is 17 residues. V lost 6 bases and J 0 bases, leaving 18 bases between the germline ends. Germline values: CDR1 MNHEY, CDR2 SVGEGT. CDR3 DNA: TGTGCCAGCAGCCAATCCCGACTAACCAGCTCTGGAAACACCATATATTTT. This sequence encodes CASSQSRLTSSGNTIYF.

The J gene is TRBJ2-1, the V gene TRBV2; D is possibly TRBD2 (5 bases). The CDR3 spans 13 residues. The V gene lost 4 bases and the J gene lost 3 bases, with 7 bases spanning the gap. Germline V gene data show CDR1 as SNHLY and CDR2 as FYNNEI. The CDR3: CASSGTVYNEQFF. The DNA for the CDR3 is TGTGCCAGCAGTGGGACTGTCTACAATGAGCAGTTCTTC.

This chain uses TRBV2 with TRBJ1-5, with D tentatively TRBD1 (6 bases). The CDR3 spans 15 residues. Germline V lookup: CDR1 SNHLY, CDR2 FYNNEI. The V and J ends lost 3 bases and 3 bases respectively, with 12 bases between them. CDR3 in amino acids: CASSETRGANQPQHF. The CDR3 nucleotides read TGTGCCAGCAGTGAGACCAGGGGCGCCAATCAGCCCCAGCATTTT.

This chain links TRBV9 with TRBJ1-1, with 7 bases aligning to TRBD1. Germline V gene data show CDR1 as SGDLS and CDR2 as YYNGEE. The V and J ends lost 4 bases and 2 bases, in that order; junction bases with no gene match: 5. The CDR3 runs 14 residues. The CDR3 here is CASSPQGGNTEAFF. CDR3 nucleotides: TGTGCCAGCAGCCCCCAGGGGGGAAACACTGAAGCTTTCTTT.

This chain uses TRBV12-3 or TRBV12-4 with TRBJ2-5; a possible D gene is TRBD1 (5 bases). The ends were cut back, 6 bases at V and 1 base at J, with 9 bases in the middle. The CDR3 is made up of 13 amino acids. CDR3 protein: CASSSTVQETQYF. CDR3 DNA: TGTGCCAGCAGCTCGACAGTCCAAGAGACCCAGTACTTC.

The chain links TRBV11-2 to TRBJ1-3; D remains unclear. The germline V and J ends were trimmed by 5 bases and 0 bases, with 8 bases remaining between them. Per germline, CDR1 SGHAT and CDR2 FQNNGV. The CDR3 is 14 residues long. The DNA for the CDR3 is TGTGCCAGCAGCCTTCTGTACTCTGGAAACACCATATATTTT. Its protein product is CASSLLYSGNTIYF.

The chain is built from TRBV9 and TRBJ1-6; 10 bases line up with TRBD1. V was pared by 4 bases and J by 9 bases, with 7 bases of the junction left unmatched. The CDR3 consists of 15 residues. Germline V gene data show CDR1 as SGDLS and CDR2 as YYNGEE. The CDR3 sequence: CASSPGQGVSSPLHF. Here the CDR3 DNA reads TGTGCCAGCAGCCCAGGACAGGGGGTGAGTTCACCCCTCCACTTT.

The chain carries TRBV7-9 and TRBJ2-1, with 13 bases lining up with TRBD2. The CDR3 loop spans 18 amino acids. Trimming cost V 0 bases and J 8 bases; bases outside gene matches: 10. In germline, CDR1 is SEHNR, CDR2 FQNEAQ (reference sequence). The CDR3 region is CASSLAPGLAGRVDEQFF. CDR3 nucleotide sequence: TGTGCCAGCAGCTTAGCACCGGGACTAGCGGGGCGTGTAGATGAGCAGTTCTTC.

The sample holds one count of this clone. Other DNA sequences in this sample translate to the same CDR3. The V and J genes are TRBV19 and TRBJ2-7; possible D gene TRBD1, 6 bases. This CDR3 comprises 13 residues. V lost 4 bases to trimming and J lost 1 base, with 8 bases between them. Germline V lookup: CDR1 LNHDA, CDR2 SQIVND (reference sequence). The CDR3 protein is CASSRGQSYEQYF. CDR3 nucleotide sequence: TGTGCCAGTAGTAGAGGACAGTCCTACGAGCAGTACTTC.

V and J are TRBV10-1 and TRBJ1-1; 7 bases fit TRBD1. The J segment lost 4 bases and the V segment lost 4 bases, leaving 9 bases of the junction unmatched. The CDR3 is made up of 15 amino acids. Germline V CDR1 and CDR2: WNHNN, SYGVQD (reference sequence). CDR3 protein: CASSVDRASGTEAFF. Here the CDR3 DNA reads TGCGCCAGCAGTGTTGACAGGGCGTCTGGCACTGAAGCTTTCTTT.

The count of this clone is one. This chain links TRBV29-1 with TRBJ2-7, with D maybe TRBD2 (5 bases). Germline loops: CDR1 SQVTM, CDR2 ANQGSEA. V lost 5 bases, J lost 5 bases, and 10 bases lay in between. The CDR3 is made up of 11 amino acids. CDR3: CSVSGEDEQYF. DNA of the CDR3: TGCAGCGTTTCCGGGGAAGACGAGCAGTACTTC.

The chain is built from TRBV6-1 and TRBJ2-7, with D perhaps matching TRBD1 (6 bases). V was shortened by 1 base and J by 2 bases, with 12 bases between the two germline ends. The CDR3 consists of 15 residues. CDR1 MNHNS and CDR2 SASEGT come from the germline V gene. The CDR3 is CASSEEGNRAYEQYF. As DNA, the CDR3 is TGTGCCAGCAGTGAAGAGGGGAACAGGGCCTACGAGCAGTACTTC.

The V and J genes are TRBV19 and TRBJ1-5; 8 bases map to TRBD1. CDR3 length: 19 amino acids. From germline, CDR1 is LNHDA and CDR2 SQIVND (reference sequence). Trimming took 4 bases from V and 4 from J; bases not matched to a gene: 18. CDR3: CASSTTGQGRWTRNQPQHF. The CDR3, as DNA: TGTGCCAGTAGTACTACCGGACAGGGTCGATGGACGAGGAATCAGCCCCAGCATTTT.

This chain links TRBV4-3 with TRBJ2-7, with D perhaps TRBD2 (7 bases). This CDR3 has 16 residues. Trimming took 4 bases from V and 5 from J, leaving 21 bases between them. CDR1 is LGHNA and CDR2 is YSLEER in the germline V gene. CDR3 sequence (DNA): TGCGCCAGCAGCCCAAAGGGGGACTACCCCGGCCACGAGCAGTACTTC. Encoded protein: CASSPKGDYPGHEQYF.

CDR3 region: CASSRLAGFAYEQYF. In nucleotides, the CDR3 is TGTGCCAGCAGCAGGCTGGCGGGGTTCGCCTACGAGCAGTACTTC. This chain uses TRBV21-1 with TRBJ2-7; the table assigns TRBD2, which was not confirmed against the DNA. TRBV21-1 is tagged as a pseudogene. The CDR3 totals 15 residues.

This clone appeared a few times. The V call is TRBV15, the J call TRBJ1-1; D not resolved. There are 11 residues in the CDR3. Germline CDR1 reads LNHNV; CDR2 reads YYDKDF (reference sequence). V lost 9 bases and J 0 bases, leaving 5 bases between the germline ends. The CDR3 protein is CATGVNTEAFF. The CDR3 DNA reads as TGTGCCACGGGAGTGAACACTGAAGCTTTCTTT.

V usage is TRBV7-9 and J usage is TRBJ2-5, with D perhaps TRBD2 (6 bases). The CDR3 loop spans 14 amino acids. V lost 5 bases and J 1 base, leaving 11 bases between the germline ends. Per germline, CDR1 SEHNR and CDR2 FQNEAQ (reference sequence). The CDR3 is CASSRGGAQETQYF. CDR3 in DNA: TGTGCCAGCAGCAGAGGCGGGGCCCAAGAGACCCAGTACTTC.

V is TRBV9 and J is TRBJ1-4; D unresolved. Trimming took 2 bases from V and 8 from J, leaving 13 bases between them. The V gene's germline CDR1 is SGDLS and CDR2 YYNGEE. CDR3 length equals 14 residues. The CDR3 region has the DNA TGTGCCAGCAGCGTCCGGTCCTCCGGGGAAAAACTGTTTTTT. It specifies CASSVRSSGEKLFF.

The chain recombines TRBV7-3 with TRBJ2-2; TRBD2 aligns across 8 bases. V dropped 5 bases and J dropped 7; count of bases not matched to a gene: 12. The CDR3 is 16 residues long. Germline values: CDR1 SGHTA, CDR2 FQGTGA. This CDR3 reads CASSPASEAGDGELFF. The DNA of the CDR3 is TGTGCCAGCAGCCCAGCATCGGAAGCGGGGGACGGGGAGCTGTTTTTT.

The CDR3: CASSPPETYEQYF. The CDR3 DNA follows: TGTGCCAGCTCACCACCTGAGACCTACGAGCAGTACTTC. The V gene is TRBV18, the J gene TRBJ2-7, with D hard to call. Between the trimmed V and J ends, which lost 0 bases and 2 bases, there was a span of 5 bases. Per the germline V gene, CDR1 is KGHSH and CDR2 is LQKENI. This CDR3 comprises 13 residues.

This clone turned up a few times. The chain links TRBV7-4 to TRBJ1-5, with 7 bases lining up with TRBD1. Trimming removed 5 bases from V and 6 bases from J; junction bases left unmatched: 13. The V gene's germline CDR1 is SGHVT and CDR2 SQSDAQ. The CDR3 runs to 16 residues. As DNA, the CDR3 is TGTGCCAGCAGCCCAACTATTGACAGGGAGAGTCAGCCCCAGCATTTT. Translating it yields CASSPTIDRESQPQHF.